This T cell receptor beta chain was sequenced in a study of cytomegalovirus exposure and HLA in healthy donors. Findings of the study overall: Excluded: some indistinguishable V segments such as TRBV6-2 and TRBV6-3.

This clone was observed a handful of times. Its antigen is unknown. This CDR3 comprises 12 residues. Between the trimmed V and J ends, which lost 7 bases and 2 bases, there was a span of 8 bases. Germline CDR1 reads SGHRS; CDR2 reads YFSETQ. Researchers ran the PCR with 60 Vbeta and 13 Jbeta primers. TCRdb's table, derived via immunoSEQ multiplex PCR, lists solely in-frame clones and lacks some. The sample shows about 93,000 clones, roughly 72% of them seen only once. V and J are TRBV5-1 and TRBJ2-3; unclear D gene. Sequenced sample: PBMCs. The TCR was taken from a man aged 25-45 years in good health and CMV-seronegative. The CDR3 here is CASSVNTDTQYF. The DNA for the CDR3 is TGCGCCAGCTCAGTAAACACAGATACGCAGTATTTT.